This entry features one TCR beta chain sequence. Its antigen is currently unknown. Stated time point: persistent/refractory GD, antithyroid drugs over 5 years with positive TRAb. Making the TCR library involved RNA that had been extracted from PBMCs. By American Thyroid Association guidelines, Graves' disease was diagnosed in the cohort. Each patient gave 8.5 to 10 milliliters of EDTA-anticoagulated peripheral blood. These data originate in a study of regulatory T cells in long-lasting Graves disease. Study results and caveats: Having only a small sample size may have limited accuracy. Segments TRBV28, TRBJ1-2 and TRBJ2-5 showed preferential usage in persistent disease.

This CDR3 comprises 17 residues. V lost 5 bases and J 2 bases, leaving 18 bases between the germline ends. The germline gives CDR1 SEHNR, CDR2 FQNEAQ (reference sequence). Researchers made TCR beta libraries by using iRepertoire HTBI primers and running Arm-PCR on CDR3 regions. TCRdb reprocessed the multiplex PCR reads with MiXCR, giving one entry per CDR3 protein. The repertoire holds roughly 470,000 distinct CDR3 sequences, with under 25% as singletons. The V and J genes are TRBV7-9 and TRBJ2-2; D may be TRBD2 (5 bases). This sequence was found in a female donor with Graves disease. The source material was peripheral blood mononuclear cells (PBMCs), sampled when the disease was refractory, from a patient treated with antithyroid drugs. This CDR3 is CASSPSAAGYNTGELFF. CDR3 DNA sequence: TGTGCCAGCAGCCCCTCGGCGGCGGGTTACAACACCGGGGAGCTGTTTTTT.